The 12 T cell receptor beta chains below all came from one sample that was sequenced in a study of blood T cells in healthy people across ages. Alongside a J-beta primer mix, a sample-barcoded 5' primer served in a second PCR lasting 7 to 11 cycles. TCRdb recomputed calls from the 5' RACE reads with MiXCR, one row per CDR3 protein. Counted here are 950,000 to 1,200,000 distinct CDR3 sequences, less than 45% occurring once; the ten biggest clones make up 13%. The sample was blood. The receptors come from a man between 18 and 35 years old in good health.

The chain joins TRBV7-2 to TRBJ2-1; 10 nucleotides match TRBD2. J was trimmed by 2 bases and V by 1 base; bases with no gene match: 14. Looked up from germline, CDR1 is SGHTA and CDR2 is FQGNSA. The CDR3 spans 20 residues. In nucleotides, the CDR3 is TGTGCCAGCAGCTTAGAGGGACTAGCGATTTTTTTCGTGACCTACAATGAGCAGTTCTTC. Protein sequence: CASSLEGLAIFFVTYNEQFF.

The chain couples TRBV25-1 to TRBJ1-6; D gene unclear. The CDR3 length is 15 residues. Trimming removed 0 bases at V and 10 bases at J, with 13 bases between. Germline V CDR1 and CDR2: MGHDK, SYGVNS. The DNA of the CDR3 is TGTGCCAGCAGTGAATATGGGCAGGACGGCTCACCCCTCCACTTT. Encoded protein: CASSEYGQDGSPLHF.

This clonotype was recorded a few times. The chain joins TRBV7-2 to TRBJ2-2; D may be TRBD2 (7 bases). This CDR3 contains 16 residues. V shed 2 bases and J shed 5 bases, with 15 bases lying between them. CDR1 is SGHTA, CDR2 FQGNSA, per germline. CDR3: CASSLLGGLGTGELFF. The CDR3 coding sequence is TGTGCCAGCAGCTTACTGGGGGGGCTGGGAACCGGGGAGCTGTTTTTT.

This clonotype came up a few times. The chain uses TRBV20-1 and TRBJ1-6; D not resolved. The CDR3 is 16 amino acids. The germline gives CDR1 DFQATT, CDR2 SNEGSKA (reference sequence). V lost 0 bases and J lost 0, with 9 bases in between. The CDR3 bases are TGCAGTGCTAGAGATTTGGGGAACTCCTATAATTCACCCCTCCACTTT. Protein product: CSARDLGNSYNSPLHF.

This chain uses TRBV19 with TRBJ2-3; 7 positions agree with TRBD2. Germline assignment: CDR1 LNHDA and CDR2 SQIVND (reference sequence). V lost 4 bases, J lost 0 bases, and 4 bases stayed unmatched. The CDR3 is 15 residues long. The CDR3: CASSKGLHSTDTQYF. CDR3 DNA sequence: TGTGCCAGTAGTAAGGGACTACATAGCACAGATACGCAGTATTTT. Full variable domain (rest looked up from reference TRBV19 and TRBJ2-3): DGGITQSPKYLFRKEGQNVTLSCEQNLNHDAMYWYRQDPGQGLRLIYYSQIVNDFQKGDIAEGYSVSREKKESFPLTVTSAQKNPTAFYLCASSKGLHSTDTQYFGPGTRLTVL.

V and J are TRBV29-1 and TRBJ1-1; D unclear. V was shortened by 7 bases and J by 1 base, with 13 bases between the two germline ends. The CDR3 runs to 13 residues. CDR1 and CDR2 (germline): SQVTM, ANQGSEA. CDR3 loop: CSAPSPGNTEAFF. The DNA for the CDR3 is TGCAGCGCCCCCAGTCCGGGGAACACTGAAGCTTTCTTT. The complete variable domain, with remaining parts taken from reference TRBV29-1 and TRBJ1-1, reads SAVISQKPSRDICQRGTSLTIQCQVDSQVTMMFWYRQQPGQSLTLIATANQGSEATYESGFVIDKFPISRPNLTFSTLTVSNMSPEDSSIYLCSAPSPGNTEAFFGQGTRLTVV.

V gene TRBV6-5 combines with J gene TRBJ2-7; unclear D gene. In germline, CDR1 is MNHEY, CDR2 SVGAGI. The CDR3 runs 14 residues. Trimming cost V 7 bases and J 0 bases, with 13 bases left between them. This CDR3 is CASKSDRRSYEQYF. The CDR3 DNA reads TGTGCCAGCAAATCTGATCGCCGCTCCTACGAGCAGTACTTC.

This clonotype was counted only a few times. V and J are TRBV20-1 and TRBJ2-3, with D possibly being TRBD1 or TRBD2 (5 bases each). Germline CDR1 is DFQATT and CDR2 is SNEGSKA (reference sequence). The germline V and J ends were trimmed by 1 base and 0 bases, with 14 bases remaining between them. The CDR3 runs to 16 residues. As DNA, the CDR3 is TGCAGTGCTAGAGGAGGGGCGGATTCGAGCACAGATACGCAGTATTTT. Translating gives CSARGGADSSTDTQYF.

In its sample, this clonotype was seen many times. The J gene is TRBJ1-2, the V gene TRBV4-1; D gene unclear. V lost 0 bases and J lost 5, with 10 bases in between. CDR1 is MGHRA and CDR2 is YSYEKL in the germline V gene. This CDR3 has 14 residues. CDR3 nucleotides: TGCGCCAGCAGCCAAGATGCAGGTTCTTATGGCTACACCTTC. Its translation is CASSQDAGSYGYTF.

The J gene is TRBJ2-1, the V gene TRBV7-2; D might be TRBD1 (6 bases). Trimming shortened V by 1 base and J by 6 bases, and 10 bases separated the two germline ends. The CDR3 covers 14 residues. Germline assignment: CDR1 SGHTA and CDR2 FQGNSA. Here the CDR3 reads CASSLGQAFNEQFF. The CDR3, as DNA: TGTGCCAGCAGCTTAGGACAGGCTTTCAATGAGCAGTTCTTC. Filled out from reference TRBV7-2 and TRBJ2-1, the complete variable domain reads GAGVSQSPSNKVTEKGKDVELRCDPISGHTALYWYRQSLGQGLEFLIYFQGNSAPDKSGLPSDRFSAERTGGSVSTLTIQRTQQEDSAVYLCASSLGQAFNEQFFGPGTRLTVL.

The chain couples TRBV7-2 to TRBJ1-5; a possible D gene is TRBD1 (5 bases). The CDR3 covers 15 residues. Trimming stripped 1 base from V and 8 bases from J, with 15 bases between. CDR1 SGHTA and CDR2 FQGNSA come from the germline V gene. The CDR3 spells CASSLGGGGTEPQHF. DNA for the CDR3: TGTGCCAGCAGCTTAGGAGGCGGGGGAACAGAGCCCCAGCATTTT.

This chain connects TRBV7-8 to TRBJ2-2, with D unresolved. The V and J ends lost 3 bases and 2 bases respectively, with 10 bases between them. The CDR3 extends over 15 amino acids. CDR1 SGHVS and CDR2 FQNEAQ come from the germline V gene. In DNA, the CDR3 is TGTGCCAGCAGCTTCGAACGGAGCAACACCGGGGAGCTGTTTTTT. It encodes CASSFERSNTGELFF.